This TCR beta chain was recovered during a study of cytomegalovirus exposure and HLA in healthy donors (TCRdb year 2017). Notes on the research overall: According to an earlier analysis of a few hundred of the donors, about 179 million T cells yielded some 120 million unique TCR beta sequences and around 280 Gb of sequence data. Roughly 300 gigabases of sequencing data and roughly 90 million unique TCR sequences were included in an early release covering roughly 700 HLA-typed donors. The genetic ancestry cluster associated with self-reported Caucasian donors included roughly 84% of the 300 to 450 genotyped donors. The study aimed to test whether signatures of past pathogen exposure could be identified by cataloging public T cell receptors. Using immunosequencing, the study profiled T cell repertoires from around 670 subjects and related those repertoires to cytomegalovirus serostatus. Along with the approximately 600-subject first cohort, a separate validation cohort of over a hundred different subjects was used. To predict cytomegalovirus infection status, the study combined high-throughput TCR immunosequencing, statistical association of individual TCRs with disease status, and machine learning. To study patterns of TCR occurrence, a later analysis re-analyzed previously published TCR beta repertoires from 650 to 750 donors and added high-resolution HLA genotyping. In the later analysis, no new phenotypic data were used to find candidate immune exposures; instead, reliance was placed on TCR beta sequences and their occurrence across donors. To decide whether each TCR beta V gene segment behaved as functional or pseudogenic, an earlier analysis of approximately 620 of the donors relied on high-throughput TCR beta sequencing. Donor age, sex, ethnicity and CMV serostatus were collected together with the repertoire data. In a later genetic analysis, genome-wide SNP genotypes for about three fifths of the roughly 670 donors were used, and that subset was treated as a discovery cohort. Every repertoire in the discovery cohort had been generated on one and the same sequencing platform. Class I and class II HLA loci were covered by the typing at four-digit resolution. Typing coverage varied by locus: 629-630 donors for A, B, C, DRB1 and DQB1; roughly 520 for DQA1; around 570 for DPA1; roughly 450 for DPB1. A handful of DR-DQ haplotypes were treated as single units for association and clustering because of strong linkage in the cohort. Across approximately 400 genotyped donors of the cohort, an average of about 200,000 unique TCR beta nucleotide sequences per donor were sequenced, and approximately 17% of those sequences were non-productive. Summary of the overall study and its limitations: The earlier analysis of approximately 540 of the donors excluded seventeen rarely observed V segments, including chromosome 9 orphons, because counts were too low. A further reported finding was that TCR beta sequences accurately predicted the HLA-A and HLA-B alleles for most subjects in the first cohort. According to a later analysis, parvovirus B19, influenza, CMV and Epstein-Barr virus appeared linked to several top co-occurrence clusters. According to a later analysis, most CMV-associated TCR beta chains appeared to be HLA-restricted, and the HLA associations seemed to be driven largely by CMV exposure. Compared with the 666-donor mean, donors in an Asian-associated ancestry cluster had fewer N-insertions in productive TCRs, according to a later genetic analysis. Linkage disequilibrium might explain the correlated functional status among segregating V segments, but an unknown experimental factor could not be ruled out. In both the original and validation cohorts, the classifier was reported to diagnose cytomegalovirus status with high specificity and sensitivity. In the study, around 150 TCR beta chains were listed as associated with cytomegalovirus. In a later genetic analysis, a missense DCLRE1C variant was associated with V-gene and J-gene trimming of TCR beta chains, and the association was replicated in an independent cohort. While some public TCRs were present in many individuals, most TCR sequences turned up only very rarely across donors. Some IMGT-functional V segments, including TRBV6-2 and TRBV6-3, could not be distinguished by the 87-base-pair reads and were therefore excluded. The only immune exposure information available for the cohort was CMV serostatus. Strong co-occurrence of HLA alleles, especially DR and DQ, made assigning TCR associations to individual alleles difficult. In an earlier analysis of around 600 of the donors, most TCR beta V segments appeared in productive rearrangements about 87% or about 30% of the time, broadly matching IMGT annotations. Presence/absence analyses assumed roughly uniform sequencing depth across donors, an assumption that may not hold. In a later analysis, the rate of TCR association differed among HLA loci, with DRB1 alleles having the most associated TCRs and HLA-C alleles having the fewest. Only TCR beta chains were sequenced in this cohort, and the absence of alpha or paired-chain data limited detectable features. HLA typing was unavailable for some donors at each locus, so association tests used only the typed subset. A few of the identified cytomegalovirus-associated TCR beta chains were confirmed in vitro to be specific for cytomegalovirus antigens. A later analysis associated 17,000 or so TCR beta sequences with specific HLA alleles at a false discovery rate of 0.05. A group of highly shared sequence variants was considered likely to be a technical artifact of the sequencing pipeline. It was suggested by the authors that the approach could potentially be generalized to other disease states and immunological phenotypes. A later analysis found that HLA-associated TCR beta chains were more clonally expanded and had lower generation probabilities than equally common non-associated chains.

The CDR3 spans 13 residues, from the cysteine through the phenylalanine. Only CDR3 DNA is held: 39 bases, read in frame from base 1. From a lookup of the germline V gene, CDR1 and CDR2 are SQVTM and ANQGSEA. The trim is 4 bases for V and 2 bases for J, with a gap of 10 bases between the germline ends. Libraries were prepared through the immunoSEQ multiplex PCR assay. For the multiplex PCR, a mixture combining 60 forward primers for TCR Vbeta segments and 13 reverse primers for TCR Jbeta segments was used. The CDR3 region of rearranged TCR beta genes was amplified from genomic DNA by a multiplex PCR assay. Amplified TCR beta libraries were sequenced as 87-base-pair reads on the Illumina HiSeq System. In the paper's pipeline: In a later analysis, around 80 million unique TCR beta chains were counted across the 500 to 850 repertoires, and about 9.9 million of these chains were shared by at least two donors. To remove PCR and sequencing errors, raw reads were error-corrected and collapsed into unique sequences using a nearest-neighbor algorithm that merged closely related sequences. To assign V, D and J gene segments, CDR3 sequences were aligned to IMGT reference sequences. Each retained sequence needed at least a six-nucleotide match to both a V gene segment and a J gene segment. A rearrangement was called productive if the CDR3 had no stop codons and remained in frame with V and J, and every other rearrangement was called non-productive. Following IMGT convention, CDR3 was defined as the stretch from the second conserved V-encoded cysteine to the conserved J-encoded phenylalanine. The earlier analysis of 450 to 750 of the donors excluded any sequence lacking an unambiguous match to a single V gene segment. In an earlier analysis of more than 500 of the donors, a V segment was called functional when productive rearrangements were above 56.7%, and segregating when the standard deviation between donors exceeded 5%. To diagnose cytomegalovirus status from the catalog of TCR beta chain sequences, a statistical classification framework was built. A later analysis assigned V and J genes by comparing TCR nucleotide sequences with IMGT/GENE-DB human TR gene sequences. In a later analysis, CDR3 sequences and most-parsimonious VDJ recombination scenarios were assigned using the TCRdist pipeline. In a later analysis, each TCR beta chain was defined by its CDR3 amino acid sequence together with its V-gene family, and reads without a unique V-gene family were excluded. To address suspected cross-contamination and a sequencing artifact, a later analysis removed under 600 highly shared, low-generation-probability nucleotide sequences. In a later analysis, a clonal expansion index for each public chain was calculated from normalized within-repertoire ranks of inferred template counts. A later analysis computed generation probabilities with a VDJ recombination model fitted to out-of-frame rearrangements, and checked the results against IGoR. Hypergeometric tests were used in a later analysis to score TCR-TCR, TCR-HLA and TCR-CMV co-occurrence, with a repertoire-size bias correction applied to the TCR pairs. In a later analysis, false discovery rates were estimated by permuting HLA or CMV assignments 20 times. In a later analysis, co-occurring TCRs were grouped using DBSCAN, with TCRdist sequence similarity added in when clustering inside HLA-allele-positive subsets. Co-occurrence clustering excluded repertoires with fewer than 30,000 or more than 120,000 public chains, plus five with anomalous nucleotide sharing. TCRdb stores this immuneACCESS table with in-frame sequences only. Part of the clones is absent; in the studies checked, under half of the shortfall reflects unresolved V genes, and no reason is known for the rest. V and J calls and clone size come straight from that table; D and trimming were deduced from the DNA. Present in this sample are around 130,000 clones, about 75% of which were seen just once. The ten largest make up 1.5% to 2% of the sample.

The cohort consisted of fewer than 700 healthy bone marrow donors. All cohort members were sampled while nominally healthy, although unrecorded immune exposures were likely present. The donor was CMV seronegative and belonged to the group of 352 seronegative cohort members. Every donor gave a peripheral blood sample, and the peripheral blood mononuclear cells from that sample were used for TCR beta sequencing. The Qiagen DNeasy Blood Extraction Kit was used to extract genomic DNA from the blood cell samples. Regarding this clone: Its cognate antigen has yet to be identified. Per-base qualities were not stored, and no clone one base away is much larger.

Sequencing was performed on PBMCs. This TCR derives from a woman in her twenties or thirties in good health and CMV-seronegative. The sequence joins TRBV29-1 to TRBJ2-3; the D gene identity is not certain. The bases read TGCAGCGTTGGAGGCGGCAACACAGATACGCAGTATTTT. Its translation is CSVGGGNTDTQYF.